The 3 T cell receptor beta chains below all came from one sample that was sequenced in a study of blood T cell repertoires in COVID-19. Profiling relied on immunoSEQ multiplex PCR, and the TCRdb table lists in-frame clones only, not all of them. Here the sample spans under 300,000 clones, 90% being singletons. Sequencing used peripheral blood. The receptors originated from a woman aged 55-70 years with COVID-19, enrolled during active disease.

A note on this clone: Other DNA sequences from this sample encode an identical CDR3 as well. V and J are TRBV5-6 and TRBJ1-5; D remains ambiguous. The germline V gene has CDR1 SGHDT and CDR2 YYEEEE. There are 12 residues in the CDR3. Trimming left V 4 bases short and J 5 bases short, with 7 bases between. The CDR3 protein is CASSLRDQPQHF. The CDR3 DNA reads TGTGCCAGCAGCCTGAGGGATCAGCCCCAGCATTTT.

In the case of this clone: A junction end diverges from the germline sequence, so it may reflect a read error. This chain connects TRBV19 to TRBJ1-5; D is perhaps TRBD1 (5 bases). The CDR3 runs 15 residues. Per germline, CDR1 LNHDA and CDR2 SQIVND (reference sequence). The CDR3 DNA is TGTGCCAGTAGTATAGACAGGGTTAGCTATCAGCCCCAGCATTTT. This encodes CASSIDRVSYQPQHF.

This clone has only one observation. The rearrangement joins TRBV4-2 to TRBJ2-1; 10 bases agree with TRBD2. Germline-derived CDR1 and CDR2 are LGHNA and YNFKEQ. J gave up 7 bases and V 0 bases, and 6 bases lay outside the gene matches. This CDR3 is 16 amino acids long. CDR3 sequence (DNA): TGTGCCAGCAGCCAAGATCCAGCGGGGGGGCGGAATGAGCAGTTCTTC. Translation gives CASSQDPAGGRNEQFF.